These 28 T cell receptor delta chains came from one sample sequenced in a study of γδ T cells in repeated Plasmodium falciparum infection. TCRdb fed the multiplex PCR reads to CATT. The sample lists about 48,000 delta-chain clones, roughly 1.6% seen once, with roughly 8.6% in the top ten. Vgamma9/Vdelta2+ and Vdelta2-negative gammadelta T cells were flow-sorted from PBMC for bulk sequencing. The sequencing input was gamma-delta T cells from blood. Source of these receptors: a pool of human donors (malaria-infected and uninfected, not separated).

On this clone: TCRdb's protein, taken from a much larger clone, differs from this DNA's translation at residue 7, likely owing to a read error; the protein displayed comes from the DNA. The chain employs TRDV1 and TRDJ1; 9 nucleotides align to TRDD3. No J segment appears in TCRdb, so it was assigned here by matching the sequence to germline. The germline CDR1 and CDR2 sequences are TSWWSYY and QGS. The CDR3 length is 20 residues. The DNA for the CDR3 is TGTGCTCTTGGGGAAGACTCGAAGGGCTGGGGGATCTATCCCACCGGTAAACTCATCTTT. Translated, it gives CALGEDSKGWGIYPTGKLIF.

This clone was seen only a few times. A far larger clone is one nucleotide away, so this likely arose from a read error. The same CDR3 also results from other DNA sequences found in this sample. J is TRDJ1 and V is TRDV1; the match to TRDD3 covers 7 bases. Germline V gene lookup returns CDR1 TSWWSYY and CDR2 QGS. The CDR3 runs 21 residues. The V segment lost 2 bases and the J segment 4 bases; nucleotides outside the gene matches: 25. The CDR3: CALGETLALGASSHTGDKLIF. The DNA of the CDR3 is TGTGCTCTTGGGGAAACTCTAGCTCTGGGGGCCTCATCCCACACCGGCGATAAACTCATCTTT.

On this clone itself: The protein recorded in TCRdb matches a much larger clone and deviates from this DNA's translation at residue 3, suggesting a read error; the protein here is obtained by translating the DNA. The V gene is TRDV1, the J gene TRDJ2; 9 nucleotides align to TRDD3. The J gene is absent in TCRdb and was assigned here via DNA matching to germline. Per the germline V gene, CDR1 is TSWWSYY and CDR2 is QGS. This CDR3 is 26 amino acids long. CDR3 sequence reads: CAPGELALPMKLGDSPSLALTAQLFF. The CDR3 DNA is TGTGCTCCTGGGGAACTAGCGCTTCCTATGAAGCTGGGGGATTCTCCTTCCTTAGCTTTGACAGCACAACTCTTCTTT.

This clone was found a few times. The protein TCRdb gives is from a much larger clone and does not agree with this DNA's translation at residue 20, likely a read error; the protein shown here comes from the DNA. The V gene is listed as TRDV1; no J gene was called; TRDD3, the table's D call, was not compared with the DNA. Germline CDR1 TSWWSYY, CDR2 QGS. The CDR3 loop spans 21 amino acids. Written as DNA, the CDR3 is TGTGCTCTTGGGGAACTGAAAGTTCTGTCCACCTGGGGGGAATACACCGATAAACTCACCTTT. Amino acid sequence: CALGELKVLSTWGEYTDKLTF.

Details on this clone: TCRdb attributes to this sequence the protein of a much larger clone, which differs from the DNA translation at residue 10; a read error is likely, and the protein displayed is translated from the DNA. The chain uses TRDV2 and TRDJ1, with 8 bases that match TRDD3. TCRdb records no J gene; here it was assigned by comparing the DNA to germline. Germline CDR1 GEAIGNYY, CDR2 EKD. There are 18 residues in the CDR3. V lost 1 base to trimming and J lost 4 bases; unmatched junction nucleotides: 16. CDR3 sequence reads: CACDTLLREPLGVDKLIF. The CDR3 DNA follows: TGTGCCTGTGACACTCTCCTACGTGAGCCACTGGGGGTCGATAAACTCATCTTT.

This clone has just a few counts. TCRdb's entry gives the protein of a much larger clone, which mismatches this DNA's translation at residue 8, likely from a read error; the protein reported here is translated from the DNA. The V call is TRDV1, the J call TRDJ1, with D uncertain. Here the J gene was assigned by germline matching of the DNA, as TCRdb has none. The V end was cut by 5 bases, the J end by 0 bases, with 31 bases between. CDR1 and CDR2 from the germline V gene are TSWWSYY and QGS. CDR3 size: 21 residues. The CDR3 sequence is CALGKGSHGRVRLGYTDKLIF. In nucleotides, the CDR3 is TGTGCTCTTGGGAAAGGCTCCCACGGGAGAGTACGATTAGGGTACACCGATAAACTCATCTTT.

This clone was observed many times. This chain connects TRDV2 to TRDJ1, with 8 bases matching TRDD3. V lost 3 bases to trimming and J lost 8 bases; unmatched junction nucleotides: 10. The CDR3 runs 14 residues. Germline-derived CDR1 and CDR2 are GEAIGNYY and EKD. Here the CDR3 reads CACDLMGDEAKLIF. The DNA of the CDR3 is TGTGCCTGTGACCTCATGGGGGATGAAGCGAAACTCATCTTT.

This clone was counted at least ten times. One end of the junction is discordant with germline, which a read error may explain. Other DNA sequences in this specimen translate into the identical CDR3. J is TRDJ1 and V is TRDV3; 13 bases are shared with TRDD3. Germline lookup yields CDR1 TVYSNPD and CDR2 GDNSRS (reference sequence). This CDR3 is 14 amino acids long. CDR3 residues: CAFSITGGYDKLIF. The CDR3, as DNA: TGTGCCTTTAGCATTACTGGGGGATACGATAAGCTCATCTTT. Together with reference TRDV3 and TRDJ1, the CDR3 gives the full variable domain: CDKVTQSSPDQTVASGSEVVLLCTYDTVYSNPDLFWYRIRPDYSFQFVFYGDNSRSEGADFTQGRFSVKHILTQKAFHLVISPVRTEDSATYYCAFSITGGYDKLIFGKGTRVTVEP.

With regard to this clone: TCRdb has a much larger clone's protein, which differs at residue 16 from the translation of this DNA, likely because of a read error; what is shown is the protein translated from the DNA. The chain employs TRDV1 and TRDJ1, with D possibly being TRDD2 or TRDD3 (5 bases each). No J segment appears in TCRdb, so it was assigned here by matching the sequence to germline. The CDR3 has 19 residues. CDR1 TSWWSYY and CDR2 QGS come from the germline V gene. The CDR3 loop is CALGEIFPRLGLDTDRLIF. In DNA, the CDR3 is TGTGCTCTTGGGGAAATCTTCCCCCGATTGGGGCTGGACACCGATAGACTCATCTTT.

Comments on this clone: TCRdb lists the protein of a much larger clone for this DNA, which differs at residue 13, so this is likely a read error; the protein given here is translated from the DNA itself. The chain combines TRAV36/DV7 with TRDJ1; 9 nucleotides align to TRDD3. In germline, CDR1 is VTNFRS, CDR2 LTSSGIE (reference sequence). The CDR3 loop spans 14 amino acids. For the CDR3, the DNA is TGTGCCCCTTACTGGGGGAAGTACACCGATAAACTCACCTTT. Its protein product is CAPYWGKYTDKLTF.

Comments on this clone: Only one base separates this from a far larger clonotype, so it likely reflects a read error. This specimen includes other DNA sequences encoding the same CDR3. The V gene call is TRDV1, and the J gene call is absent; the D call of TRDD3 is as the table states it, not checked on the DNA. This CDR3 is 21 amino acids long. Germline V gene sequence: CDR1 TSWWSYY, CDR2 QGS. The CDR3: CALGVPNWGIPSVGYTDKLIF. Written as DNA, the CDR3 is TGTGCTCTTGGGGTCCCTAACTGGGGGATACCCTCCGTCGGGTACACCGATAAGCTCATCTTT.

This clone was counted many times. The protein in TCRdb stems from a much larger clone and differs at residue 5 from this DNA's translation, likely a read error; here the protein is translated from the DNA. The V call is TRDV2, the J call TRDJ1; 9 bases line up with TRDD3. CDR1 is GEAIGNYY and CDR2 is EKD in the germline V gene. This CDR3 spans 18 amino acids. V shed 3 bases and J 0 bases; nucleotides not matched to a gene: 13. The CDR3 DNA reads as TGTGCCTGTGACGCCGTGGGCTTACTGGGGGAAGACACCGATAAACTCATCTTT. Protein product: CACDAVGLLGEDTDKLIF.

There are a few counts of this clone. This DNA translates differently at residue 6 from the TCRdb protein, which is that of a much larger clone; a read error is likely, and the protein shown is the DNA's own translation. This rearrangement joins TRDV1 to TRDJ1; possible D gene TRDD3, 5 bases. As TCRdb names no J gene, one was assigned here on the basis of a DNA match to germline. V was clipped by 4 bases and J by 0 bases, with 24 bases between them. This CDR3 region has 19 residues. Germline loops: CDR1 TSWWSYY, CDR2 QGS. CDR3 in amino acids: CALGGFSRSGALYTDKLIF. DNA of the CDR3: TGTGCTCTTGGGGGATTCTCGAGGTCGGGGGCCCTGTACACCGATAAACTCATCTTT.

This clone was counted many times. This sequence joins TRDV1 and TRDJ1; 9 nucleotides line up with TRDD3. The germline CDR1 and CDR2 sequences are TSWWSYY and QGS. V trimming: 2 bases; J trimming: 0 bases; junction bases outside the gene matches: 28. This CDR3 has 24 residues. As DNA, the CDR3 is TGTGCTCTTGGGGAAACTACTTCCCCACGGGGGGATACCTGGCGTAGGCAGTACACCGATAAACTCATCTTT. Protein: CALGETTSPRGDTWRRQYTDKLIF.

This clone was observed a handful of times. The protein that TCRdb holds for this DNA derives from a much larger clone and differs from the translated DNA at residue 17, which likely indicates a read error; the protein shown here is translated from the DNA. With the J gene uncalled, the V gene is TRDV1. The CDR3 covers 19 residues. The germline CDR1 and CDR2 sequences are TSWWSYY and QGS. The CDR3 spells CAPQGLFPPSYEVTDKPIF. CDR3 DNA: TGTGCTCCGCAGGGCCTTTTCCCTCCATCGTACGAGGTCACCGATAAACCCATCTTT.

This clone has only a few counts. The protein given by TCRdb reflects a much larger clone and differs at residue 12 from this DNA's translation, likely from a read error; the protein shown is the DNA's translation. The chain uses TRDV1 and TRDJ1; D gene uncertain. TCRdb is silent on the J gene; assignment here came from matching the DNA to germline. This CDR3 is 17 amino acids long. Per the germline V gene, CDR1 is TSWWSYY and CDR2 is QGS. V gave up 3 bases and J gave up 4 bases, with 21 bases separating them. CDR3 protein: CALGDTFQGGYSDKLIF. CDR3 nucleotides: TGTGCTCTTGGGGATACATTCCAGGGAGGGTACAGCGATAAACTCATCTTT.

In regard to this clone: The protein held in TCRdb is that of a much larger clone and does not match this DNA's translation at residue 3, likely because of a read error; the protein shown is translated from the DNA. The chain links TRDV1 to TRDJ1; 10 nucleotides match TRDD3. TCRdb carries no J gene annotation; the J gene was assigned here by matching the DNA with germline. The CDR3 length is 17 residues. Germline V gene lookup returns CDR1 TSWWSYY and CDR2 QGS. CDR3 nucleotide sequence: TGTGCTCCTGGGGAAGCTGTGTACTGGGGGATGGCCGATAAACTCATCTTT. Translating gives CAPGEAVYWGMADKLIF.

This clone was seen more than once but under ten times. This DNA's translation and the protein TCRdb lists, from a much larger clone, do not match at residue 16, likely due to a read error; the protein shown is translated from the DNA. The chain has TRDV1 and TRDJ1; 10 bases agree with TRDD3. TCRdb lists no J gene, so it was determined here by aligning the DNA to germline. The CDR3 covers 24 residues. V lost 5 bases and J lost 2; bases outside the gene matches: 32. The germline gives CDR1 TSWWSYY, CDR2 QGS. The CDR3 DNA follows: TGTGCTCTTGGGTCCCCGGGGCCTTCCCTCCTACGGAACTGGGGGATGCGCGGAACCGATAAACTCATCTTT. Translation: CALGSPGPSLLRNWGMRGTDKLIF.

With regard to this clone: TCRdb's protein for this DNA is that of a much larger clone and differs from the translation at residue 13, likely a read error; the protein shown is the DNA translation. The CDR3 loop is CALGVCSYATRNRGITGFTDKLIF. The DNA for the CDR3 is TGTGCTCTTGGGGTTTGTTCCTACGCTACGAGAAACCGGGGGATAACAGGATTCACCGATAAACTCATCTTT. The rearrangement joins TRDV1 to TRDJ1, with D maybe TRDD3 (8 bases). The J gene is absent in TCRdb and was assigned here via DNA matching to germline. Germline assignment: CDR1 TSWWSYY and CDR2 QGS. The V end was cut by 4 bases, the J end by 1 base, with 40 bases between. This CDR3 has 24 amino acids.

The sample holds many counts of this clone. This may arise from a read error, as a much more abundant clone is one base away. This chain uses TRDV1 with TRDJ1, with D perhaps TRDD3 (6 bases). TCRdb is silent on the J gene; assignment here came from matching the DNA to germline. V was clipped by 2 bases and J by 0 bases, with 19 bases between them. The CDR3 length is 18 residues. Germline lookup yields CDR1 TSWWSYY and CDR2 QGS. This CDR3 is CALGEIGTGRFHTDKLIF. The DNA for the CDR3 is TGTGCTCTTGGGGAAATAGGGACTGGGAGATTCCACACCGATAAACTCATCTTT.

This clone has just a few counts. With only one base between it and a far larger clone, this is likely a read error. The sample has other DNA sequences that encode this CDR3 too. The chain combines TRDV1 with TRDJ1, with TRDD3 matching over 8 bases. No J segment appears in TCRdb, so it was assigned here by matching the sequence to germline. Germline V gives CDR1 TSWWSYY, CDR2 QGS. The CDR3 runs to 19 residues. CDR3 in DNA: TGTGCTCTCGGGGAAAGAATTACCTACATTGGGGGATCTCCTAATAAACTCATCTTT. Its protein product is CALGERITYIGGSPNKLIF.

In regard to this clone: TCRdb's protein for this DNA is that of a much larger clone and differs from the translation at residue 7, likely a read error; the protein shown is the DNA translation. This sequence joins TRDV2 and TRDJ1; possibly TRDD3 for D (5 bases). The J gene is not listed in TCRdb, so it was assigned here from a DNA match to germline. The germline V gene encodes CDR1 GEAIGNYY and CDR2 EKD. The CDR3 loop spans 21 amino acids. The germline V and J ends were trimmed by 1 base and 0 bases, with 29 bases remaining between them. CDR3 sequence (DNA): TGTGCCTGTGACACATATCAGGAAGAAGAGGATATCCGGGGGTACACCGATAAACTCATCTTT. Protein: CACDTYQEEEDIRGYTDKLIF.

The table lists this clone with many counts. The V call is TRDV1, the J call TRDJ4; D gene uncertain. The CDR3 runs 21 residues. The V and J ends lost 0 bases and 4 bases respectively, with 33 bases between them. Germline loops: CDR1 TSWWSYY, CDR2 QGS. CDR3 sequence reads: CALGELIGTNERSPNKLPLIF. In nucleotides, the CDR3 is TGTGCTCTTGGGGAACTCATTGGAACTAACGAACGATCGCCAAACAAGCTACCCCTGATCTTT.

This clone was counted only a few times. A far larger clone is one nucleotide away, so this likely arose from a read error. Called V gene: TRDV1; the J gene was not called; the table's D call, TRDD3, was not checked against the DNA. The germline V gene encodes CDR1 TSWWSYY and CDR2 QGS. CDR3 length equals 19 residues. The CDR3 spells CALGGTAVAVLGRGDKLIF. For the CDR3, the DNA is TGTGCTCTTGGGGGAACTGCAGTAGCTGTACTGGGGCGGGGCGATAAGCTCATCTTT.

This clone has more than one count but fewer than ten. This likely reflects a read error, since a far larger clone is one base away. Other DNA sequences in the same sample also yield this CDR3. The J gene has no call, while the V gene is TRDV1; the D segment call TRDD3 is taken from the table without a DNA check. The CDR3 covers 21 residues. CDR1 TSWWSYY and CDR2 QGS come from the germline V gene. CDR3 protein: CALERVWGIQARGAYTDKLIF. The DNA of the CDR3 is TGTGCTCTTGAACGAGTCTGGGGGATACAGGCCCGAGGGGCTTACACCGATAAGCTCATCTTT.

A remark on this clone: TCRdb records a much larger clone's protein for this DNA, with a difference at residue 15 that likely arises from a read error; the protein given is the translation of the DNA. This chain joins TRDV2 and TRDJ1, with D possibly matching TRDD2 (6 bases). Since TCRdb gives no J gene, matching the DNA to germline was used here to assign it. Germline CDR1 and CDR2: GEAIGNYY and EKD. The CDR3 is 20 amino acids. Trimming shortened V by 7 bases and J by 4 bases, and 36 bases separated the two germline ends. As DNA, the CDR3 is TGTGCCTGCAAGCTCTACACTCCTTCCCGGGGACTTATTTACATCGATAAACTCATCTTT. The encoded protein is CACKLYTPSRGLIYIDKLIF.

The chain joins TRDV3 to TRDJ1; D might be TRDD3 (5 bases). The J gene was not available in TCRdb and was assigned here by matching the DNA to germline segments. Deletions cut 5 bases from V and 1 base from J, with 14 bases between. This CDR3 has 13 residues. Per germline, CDR1 TVYSNPD and CDR2 GDNSRS (reference sequence). The chain's CDR3 is CATSGILTDKLIF. Written as DNA, the CDR3 is TGTGCCACAAGCGGGATTCTCACCGATAAACTCATCTTT. Full variable domain (outside the CDR3, taken from reference TRDV3 and TRDJ1): CDKVTQSSPDQTVASGSEVVLLCTYDTVYSNPDLFWYRIRPDYSFQFVFYGDNSRSEGADFTQGRFSVKHILTQKAFHLVISPVRTEDSATYYCATSGILTDKLIFGKGTRVTVEP.

Remarks on this clone: This is likely an artifact of a read error, given a far larger clone one base away. The same CDR3 arises from other DNA sequences in this sample as well. J is TRDJ1 and V is TRDV1, with a tentative D call TRDD3 (6 bases). This CDR3 has 10 residues. CDR1 and CDR2 (germline): TSWWSYY, QGS. For the CDR3, the DNA is TGTGCCCTTGGGGGCACGAAACTCATCTTT. Translated, it gives CALGGTKLIF.